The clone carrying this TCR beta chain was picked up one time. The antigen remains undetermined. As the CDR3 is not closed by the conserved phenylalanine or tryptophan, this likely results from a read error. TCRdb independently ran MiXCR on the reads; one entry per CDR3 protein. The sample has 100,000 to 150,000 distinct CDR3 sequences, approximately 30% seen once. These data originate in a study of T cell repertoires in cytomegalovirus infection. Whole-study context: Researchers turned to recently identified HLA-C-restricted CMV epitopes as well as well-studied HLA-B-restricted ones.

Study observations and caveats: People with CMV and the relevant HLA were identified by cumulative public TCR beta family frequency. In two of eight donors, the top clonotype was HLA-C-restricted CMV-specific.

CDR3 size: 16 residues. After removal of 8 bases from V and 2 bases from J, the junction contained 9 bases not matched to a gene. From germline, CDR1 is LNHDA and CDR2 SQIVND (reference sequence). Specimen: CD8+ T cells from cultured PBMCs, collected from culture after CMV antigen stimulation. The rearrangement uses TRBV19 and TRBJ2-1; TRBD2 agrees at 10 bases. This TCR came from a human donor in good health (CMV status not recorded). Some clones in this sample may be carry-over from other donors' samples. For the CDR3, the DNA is TGTGCCAGTGACCAGAGCGGGGGGGTACCCTACAATGAGCAGTTCCTC. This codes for CASDQSGGVPYNEQFL.